This TCR beta chain is from a study of blood T cells in healthy people across ages. Study conclusions and caveats: Calculation of diversity from one million T cells yielded estimates considered to be underestimates. Unsorted PBMC input precluded a conclusive naive versus antigen-experienced comparison.

The table lists this clonotype with a few counts. Its antigen is not known. The authors ran a second PCR of 7 to 11 cycles using a sample-barcoded 5' primer and a J-beta primer mix. TCRdb analysed the 5' RACE reads with MiXCR anew, one entry per CDR3 protein. This table holds 1.5 million to 2 million distinct CDR3 sequences, just under 50% found once. The CDR3 is 16 residues long. Germline CDR1 and CDR2: WSHSY and SAAADI. The J segment lost 5 bases and the V segment lost 4 bases, leaving 4 bases of the junction unmatched. The donors, all healthy, were Caucasians living in Russia, aged about 6 to 90. Sequencing used blood. The chain recombines TRBV10-2 with TRBJ2-1; TRBD2 agrees at 14 bases. This TCR was recovered from a woman in her forties in good health. CDR3 sequence reads: CASSGTSGGIHNEQFF. The DNA of the CDR3 is TGCGCCAGCAGTGGGACTAGCGGGGGGATTCACAATGAGCAGTTCTTC.